Sequencing of this T cell receptor beta chain was carried out in a study of blood T cell repertoires in COVID-19. Study-wide context: Whether acute or convalescent, the COVID-19 samples came from the United States, Italy and Spain.

The CDR3 is made up of 12 amino acids. The ends were cut back, 3 bases at V and 3 bases at J, with 9 bases in the middle. CDR1 is DFQATT, CDR2 SNEGSKA, per germline (reference sequence). Assay: immunoSEQ multiplex PCR; the TCRdb copy retains only in-frame clones and omits some. The data hold about 210,000 clones, with approximately 84% observed a single time. This TCR was recovered from a woman older than 75 with COVID-19, enrolled during active disease. Sample: peripheral blood. V usage is TRBV20-1 and J usage is TRBJ2-7; a possible D gene is TRBD2 (5 bases). The CDR3 spells CSASLRDYEQYF. For the CDR3, the DNA is TGCAGTGCTAGTCTTCGGGACTACGAGCAGTACTTC.